The 8 T cell receptor beta chains below all came from one sample that was sequenced in a study of cytomegalovirus exposure and HLA in healthy donors (dated by TCRdb to 2017 to 2019). Libraries were made using the immunoSEQ multiplex PCR assay. A mixture of 60 forward primers for TCR Vbeta segments and 13 reverse primers for TCR Jbeta segments was used in the multiplex PCR. The table was pulled from immuneACCESS by TCRdb, which kept in-frame rearrangements only. Such tables lose some clones; where checked, under half of the loss comes from unresolved V genes, and the rest has no known cause. In this sample the table shows more than 90,000 clones, around 80% of which occur a single time. The top ten constitute 0.7% to 0.85% of the sample. The sample was PBMCs. The origin of the receptors is a woman between 55 and 75 years old in good health and CMV-seronegative.

Only one count was recorded for this clone. The chain combines TRBV29-1 with TRBJ1-4, with TRBD1 matching 9 bases. CDR3 size: 14 residues. CDR1 is SQVTM and CDR2 is ANQGSEA in the germline V gene. The junction had 14 bases not matched to a gene; V was cut back by 5 bases and J by 13 bases. The CDR3 DNA follows: TGCAGCGTTCAGGGAGGAGGGGACAGGGACGGACTGTTTTTT. Its protein is CSVQGGGDRDGLFF.

V usage is TRBV2 and J usage is TRBJ2-1, with 8 positions matching TRBD2. This CDR3 has 14 amino acids. Per germline, CDR1 SNHLY and CDR2 FYNNEI. V dropped 3 bases and J dropped 4; count of bases not matched to a gene: 2. The CDR3 bases are TGTGCCAGCAGTGACCCTAGCGGGTACAATGAGCAGTTCTTC. It encodes CASSDPSGYNEQFF.

The V and J genes are TRBV2 and TRBJ2-3, with TRBD2 matching over 10 bases. This CDR3 has 17 amino acids. Germline trimming cut 11 bases from V and 2 bases from J; bases unmatched to any gene: 16. The V gene's germline CDR1 is SNHLY and CDR2 FYNNEI. As DNA, the CDR3 is TGTGCCTCCCAAGGGGTAGCGGGGGGTACTGTCACAGATACGCAGTATTTT. It specifies CASQGVAGGTVTDTQYF.

The CDR3 reads CASSLAHRTGPPYF. The DNA for the CDR3 is TGTGCCAGCAGCTTAGCCCATAGGACAGGCCCTCCGTATTTT. This chain links TRBV13 with TRBJ2-3, with TRBD1 identical over 7 bases. This CDR3 has 14 residues. The V segment lost 1 base and the J segment 14 bases; nucleotides outside the gene matches: 12. Germline-derived CDR1 and CDR2 are PRHDT and FYEKMQ (reference sequence).

This sequence joins TRBV16 and TRBJ1-4; no clear D. Trimming removed 2 bases at V and 7 bases at J, with 11 bases between. This CDR3 is 14 amino acids long. Germline CDR1 KGHSY, CDR2 FQNENV. The CDR3 coding sequence is TGTGCCAGCAGCCAAGCCCCGCGGAGTGAAAAACTGTTTTTT. Residues: CASSQAPRSEKLFF.

The chain links TRBV5-8 to TRBJ2-7; 8 bases line up with TRBD1. Trimming removed 3 bases from V and 3 bases from J; junction bases left unmatched: 5. This CDR3 has 14 amino acids. Germline V gene lookup returns CDR1 SGHTS and CDR2 YDEGEE. The CDR3 sequence: CASSYGQGIYEQYF. CDR3 nucleotides: TGTGCCAGCAGCTATGGACAGGGTATCTACGAGCAGTACTTC.

V usage is TRBV6-5 and J usage is TRBJ2-7, with D possibly matching TRBD2 (7 bases). Per the germline V gene, CDR1 is MNHEY and CDR2 is SVGAGI. This CDR3 is 15 amino acids long. V was pared by 6 bases and J by 3 bases, with 18 bases between. The CDR3 here is CASRRGGASHYEQYF. CDR3 coding DNA: TGTGCCAGCAGAAGGGGGGGGGCCTCCCACTACGAGCAGTACTTC.

The table lists this clone with a few counts. V and J are TRBV7-9 and TRBJ1-4; maybe TRBD1 (5 bases). Germline assignment: CDR1 SEHNR and CDR2 FQNEAQ (reference sequence). This CDR3 region has 15 residues. V was trimmed by 5 bases and J by 4 bases, leaving 14 bases between them. CDR3 DNA: TGTGCCAGCAGCCCCGCCCGACAGAATAATGAAAAACTGTTTTTT. Protein product: CASSPARQNNEKLFF.